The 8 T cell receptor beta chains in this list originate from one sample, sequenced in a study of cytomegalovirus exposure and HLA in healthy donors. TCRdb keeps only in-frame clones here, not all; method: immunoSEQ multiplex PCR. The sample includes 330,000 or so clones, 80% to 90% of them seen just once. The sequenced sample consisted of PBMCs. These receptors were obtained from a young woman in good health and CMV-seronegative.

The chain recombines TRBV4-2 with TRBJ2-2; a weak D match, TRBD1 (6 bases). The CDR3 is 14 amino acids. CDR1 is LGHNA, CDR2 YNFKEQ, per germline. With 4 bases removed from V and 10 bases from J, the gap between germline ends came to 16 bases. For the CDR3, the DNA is TGTGCCAGCAGCCTTAACAGGGATCCGCAGGAGCTGTTTTTT. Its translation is CASSLNRDPQELFF.

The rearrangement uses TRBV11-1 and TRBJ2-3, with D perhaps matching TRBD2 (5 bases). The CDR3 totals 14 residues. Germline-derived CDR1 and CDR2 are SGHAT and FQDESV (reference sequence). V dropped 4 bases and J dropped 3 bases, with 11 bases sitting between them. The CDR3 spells CASSYPGSTDTQYF. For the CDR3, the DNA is TGTGCCAGCAGCTACCCGGGGTCGACAGATACGCAGTATTTT. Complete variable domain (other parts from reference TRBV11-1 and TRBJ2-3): EAEVAQSPRYKITEKSQAVAFWCDPISGHATLYWYRQILGQGPELLVQFQDESVVDDSQLPKDRFSAERLKGVDSTLKIQPAELGDSAMYLCASSYPGSTDTQYFGPGTRLTVL.

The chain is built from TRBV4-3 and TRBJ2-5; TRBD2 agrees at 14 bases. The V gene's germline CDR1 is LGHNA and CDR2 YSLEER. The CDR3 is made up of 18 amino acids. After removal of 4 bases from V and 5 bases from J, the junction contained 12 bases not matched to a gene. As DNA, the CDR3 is TGCGCCAGCAGCCGCACGTCCGGGACTAGCGGGAGTAGGGAGACCCAGTACTTC. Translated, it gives CASSRTSGTSGSRETQYF.

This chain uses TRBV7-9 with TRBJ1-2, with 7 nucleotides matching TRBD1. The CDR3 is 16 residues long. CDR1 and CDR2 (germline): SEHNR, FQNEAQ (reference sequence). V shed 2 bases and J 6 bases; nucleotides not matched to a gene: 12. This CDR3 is CASSLLYSKGADGYTF. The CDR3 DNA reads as TGTGCCAGCAGCTTATTATATTCGAAGGGGGCCGATGGCTACACCTTC.

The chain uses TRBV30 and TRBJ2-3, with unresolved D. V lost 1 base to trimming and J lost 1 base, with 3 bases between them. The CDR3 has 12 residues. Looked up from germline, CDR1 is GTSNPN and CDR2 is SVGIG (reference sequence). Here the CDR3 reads CAWSGGTDTQYF. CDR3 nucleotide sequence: TGTGCCTGGAGTGGAGGCACAGATACGCAGTATTTT.

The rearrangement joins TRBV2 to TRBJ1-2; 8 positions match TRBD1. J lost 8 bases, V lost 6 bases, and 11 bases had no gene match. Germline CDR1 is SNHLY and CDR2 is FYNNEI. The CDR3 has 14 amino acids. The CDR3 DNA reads TGTGCCAGCAGCCCGACAGGGGTTTTATGGGGCTACACCTTC. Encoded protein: CASSPTGVLWGYTF.

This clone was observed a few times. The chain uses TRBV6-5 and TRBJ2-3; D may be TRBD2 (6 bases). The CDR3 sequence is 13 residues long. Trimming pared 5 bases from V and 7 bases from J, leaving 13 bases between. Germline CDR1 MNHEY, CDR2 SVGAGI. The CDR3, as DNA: TGTGCCAGCAGTGCCGGGACTCTCAATACGCAGTATTTT. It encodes CASSAGTLNTQYF.

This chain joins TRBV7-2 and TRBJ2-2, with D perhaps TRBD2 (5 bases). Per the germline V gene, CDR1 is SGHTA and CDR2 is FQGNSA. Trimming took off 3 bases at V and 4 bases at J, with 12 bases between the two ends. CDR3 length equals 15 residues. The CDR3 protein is CASSLLASSTGELFF. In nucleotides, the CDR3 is TGTGCCAGCAGCTTGCTAGCCTCGAGCACCGGGGAGCTGTTTTTT.